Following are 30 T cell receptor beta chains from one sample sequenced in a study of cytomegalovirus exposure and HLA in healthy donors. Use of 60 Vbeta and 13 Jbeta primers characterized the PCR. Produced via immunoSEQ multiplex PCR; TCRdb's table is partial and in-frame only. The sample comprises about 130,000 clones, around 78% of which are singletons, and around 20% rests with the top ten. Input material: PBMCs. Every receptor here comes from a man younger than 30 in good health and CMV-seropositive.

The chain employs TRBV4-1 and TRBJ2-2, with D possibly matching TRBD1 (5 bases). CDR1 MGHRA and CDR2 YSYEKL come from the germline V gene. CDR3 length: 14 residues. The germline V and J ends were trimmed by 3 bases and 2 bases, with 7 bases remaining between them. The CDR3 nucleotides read TGCGCCAGCAGCCAGGGGCCAAACACCGGGGAGCTGTTTTTT. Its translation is CASSQGPNTGELFF.

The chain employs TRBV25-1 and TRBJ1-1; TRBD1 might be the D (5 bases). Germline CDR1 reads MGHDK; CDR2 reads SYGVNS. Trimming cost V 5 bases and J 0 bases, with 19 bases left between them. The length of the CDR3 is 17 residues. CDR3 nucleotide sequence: TGTGCCAGCAGTCTGAATGGGGCAGGTTTTATGAACACTGAAGCTTTCTTT. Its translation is CASSLNGAGFMNTEAFF.

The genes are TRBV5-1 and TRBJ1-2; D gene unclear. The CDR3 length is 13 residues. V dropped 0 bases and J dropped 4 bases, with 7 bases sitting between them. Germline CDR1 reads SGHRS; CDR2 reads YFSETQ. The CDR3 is CASSLGHSYGYTF. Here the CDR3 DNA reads TGCGCCAGCAGCTTGGGACATTCCTATGGCTACACCTTC.

DNA of the CDR3: TGCGCCAGCAGTCAACACTTGCTTAGGGGCAGAAGGGCCCCTGGCTATGGCTACACCTTC. It is translated as CASSQHLLRGRRAPGYGYTF. V is TRBV23-1 and J is TRBJ1-2; tentatively, D is TRBD1 (5 bases). TRBV23-1 is an ORF; its function is uncertain. This CDR3 is built from 20 residues. With 2 bases removed from V and 4 bases from J, the gap between germline ends came to 29 bases.

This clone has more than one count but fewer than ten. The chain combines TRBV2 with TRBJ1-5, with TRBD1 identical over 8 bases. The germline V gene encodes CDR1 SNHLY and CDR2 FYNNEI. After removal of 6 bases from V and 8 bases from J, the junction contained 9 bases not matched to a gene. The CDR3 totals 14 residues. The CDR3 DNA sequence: TGTGCCAGCAGACCAACCACAGGGGGAGAGCCCCAGCATTTT. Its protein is CASRPTTGGEPQHF.

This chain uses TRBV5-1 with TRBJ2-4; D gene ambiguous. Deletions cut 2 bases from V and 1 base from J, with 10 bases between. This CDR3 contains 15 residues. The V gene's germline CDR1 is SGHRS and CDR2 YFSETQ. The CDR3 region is CASSLNSGAKNIQYF. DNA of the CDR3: TGCGCCAGCAGCTTAAACTCCGGGGCCAAAAACATTCAGTACTTC.

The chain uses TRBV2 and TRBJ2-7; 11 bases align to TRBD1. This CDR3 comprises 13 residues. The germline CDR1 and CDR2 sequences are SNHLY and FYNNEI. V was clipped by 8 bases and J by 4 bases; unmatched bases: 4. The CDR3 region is CASEGDRGYEQYF. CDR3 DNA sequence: TGTGCCAGCGAGGGGGACAGGGGGTACGAGCAGTACTTC.

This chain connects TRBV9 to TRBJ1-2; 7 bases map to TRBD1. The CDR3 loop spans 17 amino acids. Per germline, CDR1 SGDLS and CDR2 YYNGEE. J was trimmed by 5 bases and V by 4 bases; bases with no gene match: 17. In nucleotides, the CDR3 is TGTGCCAGCAGCCCGACCGTAGGGGGCTCCCCCTCTTATGGCTACACCTTC. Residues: CASSPTVGGSPSYGYTF.

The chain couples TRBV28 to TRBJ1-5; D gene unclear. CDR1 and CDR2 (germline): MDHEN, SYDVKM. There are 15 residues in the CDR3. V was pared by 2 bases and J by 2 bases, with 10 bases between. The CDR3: CASSLTLAGNQPQHF. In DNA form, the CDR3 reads TGTGCCAGCAGTTTAACACTTGCGGGCAATCAGCCCCAGCATTTT.

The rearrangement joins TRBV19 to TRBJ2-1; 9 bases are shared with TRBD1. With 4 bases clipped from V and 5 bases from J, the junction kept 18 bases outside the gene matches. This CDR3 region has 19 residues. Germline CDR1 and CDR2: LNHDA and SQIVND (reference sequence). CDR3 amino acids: CASSTIVGTGSSPHNEQFF. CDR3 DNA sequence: TGTGCCAGTAGTACAATAGTGGGGACAGGGTCGTCGCCCCACAATGAGCAGTTCTTC. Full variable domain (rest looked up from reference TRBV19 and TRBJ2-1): DGGITQSPKYLFRKEGQNVTLSCEQNLNHDAMYWYRQDPGQGLRLIYYSQIVNDFQKGDIAEGYSVSREKKESFPLTVTSAQKNPTAFYLCASSTIVGTGSSPHNEQFFGPGTRLTVL.

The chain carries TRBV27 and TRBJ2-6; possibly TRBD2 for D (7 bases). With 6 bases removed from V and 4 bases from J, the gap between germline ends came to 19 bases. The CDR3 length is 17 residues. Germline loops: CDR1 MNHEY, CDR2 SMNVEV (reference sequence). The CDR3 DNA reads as TGTGCCAGCAGCTGGTTAGGGGGGGCGCAAGGGGCCAACGTCCTGACTTTC. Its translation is CASSWLGGAQGANVLTF.

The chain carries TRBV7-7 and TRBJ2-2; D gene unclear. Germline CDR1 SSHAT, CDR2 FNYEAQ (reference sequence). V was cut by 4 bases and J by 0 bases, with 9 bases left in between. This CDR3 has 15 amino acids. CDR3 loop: CASSSPATNTGELFF. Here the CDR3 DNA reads TGTGCCAGCAGCTCCCCTGCTACGAACACCGGGGAGCTGTTTTTT.

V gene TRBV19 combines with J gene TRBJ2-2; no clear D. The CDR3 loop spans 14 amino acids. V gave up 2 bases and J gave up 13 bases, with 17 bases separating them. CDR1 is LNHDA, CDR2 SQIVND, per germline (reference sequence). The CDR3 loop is CASSIPRLAAPLFF. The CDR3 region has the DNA TGTGCCAGTAGTATACCTCGGCTTGCGGCTCCGCTGTTTTTT.

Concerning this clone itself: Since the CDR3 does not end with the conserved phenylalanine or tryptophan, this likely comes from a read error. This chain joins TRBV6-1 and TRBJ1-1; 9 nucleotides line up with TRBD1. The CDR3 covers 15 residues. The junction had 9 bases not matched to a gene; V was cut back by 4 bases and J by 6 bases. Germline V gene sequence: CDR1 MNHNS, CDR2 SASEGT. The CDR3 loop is CASSVKGQGRPEAFL. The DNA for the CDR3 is TGTGCCAGCAGTGTCAAAGGACAGGGGAGGCCTGAAGCTTTCCTT.

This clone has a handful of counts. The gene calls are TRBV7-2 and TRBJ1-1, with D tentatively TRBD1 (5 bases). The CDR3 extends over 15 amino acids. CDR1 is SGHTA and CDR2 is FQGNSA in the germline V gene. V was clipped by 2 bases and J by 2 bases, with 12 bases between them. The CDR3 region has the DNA TGTGCCAGCAGCTTAACTTTGACAGTCAACACTGAAGCTTTCTTT. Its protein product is CASSLTLTVNTEAFF.

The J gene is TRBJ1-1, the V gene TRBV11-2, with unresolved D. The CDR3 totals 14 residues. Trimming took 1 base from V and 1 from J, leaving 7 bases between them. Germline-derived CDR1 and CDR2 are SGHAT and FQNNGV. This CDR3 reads CASSLGAENTEAFF. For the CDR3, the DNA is TGTGCCAGCAGCTTAGGGGCAGAGAACACTGAAGCTTTCTTT.

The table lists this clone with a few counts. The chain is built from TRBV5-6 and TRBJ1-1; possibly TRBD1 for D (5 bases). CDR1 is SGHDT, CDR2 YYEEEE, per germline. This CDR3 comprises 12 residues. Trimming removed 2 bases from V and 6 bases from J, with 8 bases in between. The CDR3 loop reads CASSFGGAEAFF. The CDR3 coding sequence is TGTGCCAGCAGCTTCGGAGGGGCTGAAGCTTTCTTT.

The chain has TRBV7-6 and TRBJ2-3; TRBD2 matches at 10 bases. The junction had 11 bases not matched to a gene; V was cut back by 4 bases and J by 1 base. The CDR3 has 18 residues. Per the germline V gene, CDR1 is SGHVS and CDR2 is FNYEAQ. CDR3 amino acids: CASSSAPFLAGGTDTQYF. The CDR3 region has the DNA TGTGCCAGCAGCTCCGCCCCGTTTCTAGCGGGGGGCACAGATACGCAGTATTTT. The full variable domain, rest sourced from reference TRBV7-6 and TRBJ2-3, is GAGVSQSPRYKVTKRGQDVALRCDPISGHVSLYWYRQALGQGPEFLTYFNYEAQQDKSGLPNDRFSAERPEGSISTLTIQRTEQRDSAMYRCASSSAPFLAGGTDTQYFGPGTRLTVL.

The CDR3 loop reads CASSYQYEQYF. The DNA of the CDR3 is TGTGCCAGCAGTTACCAATACGAGCAGTACTTC. This chain uses TRBV6-5 with TRBJ2-7; D gene unclear. This CDR3 contains 11 residues. Germline V gene data show CDR1 as MNHEY and CDR2 as SVGAGI. Trimming removed 2 bases from V and 4 bases from J, with 3 bases in between.

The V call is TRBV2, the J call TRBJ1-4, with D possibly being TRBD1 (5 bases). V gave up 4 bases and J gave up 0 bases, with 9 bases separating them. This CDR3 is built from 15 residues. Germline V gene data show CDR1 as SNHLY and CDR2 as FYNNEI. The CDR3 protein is CASSATGSTNEKLFF. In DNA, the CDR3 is TGTGCCAGCAGTGCCACAGGCTCAACTAATGAAAAACTGTTTTTT. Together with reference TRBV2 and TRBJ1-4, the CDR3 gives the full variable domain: EPEVTQTPSHQVTQMGQEVILRCVPISNHLYFYWYRQILGQKVEFLVSFYNNEISEKSEIFDDQFSVERPDGSNFTLKIRSTKLEDSAMYFCASSATGSTNEKLFFGSGTQLSVL.

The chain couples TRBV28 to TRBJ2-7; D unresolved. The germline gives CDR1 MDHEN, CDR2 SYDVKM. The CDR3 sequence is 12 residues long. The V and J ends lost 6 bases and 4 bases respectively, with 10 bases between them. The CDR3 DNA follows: TGTGCCAGCAGCCCTACTTCTTACGAGCAGTACTTC. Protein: CASSPTSYEQYF.

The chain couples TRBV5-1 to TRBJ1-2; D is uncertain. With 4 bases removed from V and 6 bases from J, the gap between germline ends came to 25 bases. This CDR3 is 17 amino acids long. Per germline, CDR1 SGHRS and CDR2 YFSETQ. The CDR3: CASSPDRVLNLFHGYTF. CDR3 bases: TGCGCCAGCAGCCCAGACCGGGTCCTCAATTTATTCCATGGCTACACCTTC.

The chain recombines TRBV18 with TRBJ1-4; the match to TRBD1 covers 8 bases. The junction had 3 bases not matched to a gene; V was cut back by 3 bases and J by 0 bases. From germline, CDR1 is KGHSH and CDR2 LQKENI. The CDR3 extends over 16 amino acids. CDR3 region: CASSPGTGTTNEKLFF. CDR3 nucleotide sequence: TGTGCCAGCTCACCCGGGACAGGCACAACTAATGAAAAACTGTTTTTT.

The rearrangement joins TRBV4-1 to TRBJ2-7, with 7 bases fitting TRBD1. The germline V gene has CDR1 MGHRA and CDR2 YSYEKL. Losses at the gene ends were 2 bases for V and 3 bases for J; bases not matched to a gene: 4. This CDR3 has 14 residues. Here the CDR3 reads CASSQSQGVYEQYF. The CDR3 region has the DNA TGCGCCAGCAGCCAATCTCAGGGGGTCTACGAGCAGTACTTC.

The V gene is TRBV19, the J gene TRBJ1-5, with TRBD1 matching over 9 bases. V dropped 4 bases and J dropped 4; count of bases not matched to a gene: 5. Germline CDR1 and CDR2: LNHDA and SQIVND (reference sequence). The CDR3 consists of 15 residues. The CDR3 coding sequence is TGTGCCAGTAGTACGGGACAGGGTTGGAATCAGCCCCAGCATTTT. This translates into CASSTGQGWNQPQHF.

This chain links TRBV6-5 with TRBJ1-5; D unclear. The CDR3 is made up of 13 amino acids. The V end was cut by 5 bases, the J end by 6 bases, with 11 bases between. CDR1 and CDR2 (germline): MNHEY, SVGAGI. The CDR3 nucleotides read TGTGCCAGCAGTCGGTCCTTCGGTCAGCCCCAGCATTTT. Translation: CASSRSFGQPQHF.

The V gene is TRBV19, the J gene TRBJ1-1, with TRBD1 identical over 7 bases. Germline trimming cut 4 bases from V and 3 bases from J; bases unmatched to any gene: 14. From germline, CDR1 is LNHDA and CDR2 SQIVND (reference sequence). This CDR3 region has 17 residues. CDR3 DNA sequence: TGTGCCAGTAGTAAACGACAGGGCCATGTATGGGACACTGAAGCTTTCTTT. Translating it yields CASSKRQGHVWDTEAFF.

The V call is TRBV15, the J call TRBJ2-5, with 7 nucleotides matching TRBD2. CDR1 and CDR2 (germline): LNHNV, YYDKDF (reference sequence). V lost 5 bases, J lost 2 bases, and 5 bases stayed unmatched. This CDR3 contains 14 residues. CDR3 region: CATSPGGNQETQYF. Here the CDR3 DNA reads TGTGCCACCAGCCCCGGGGGGAATCAAGAGACCCAGTACTTC.

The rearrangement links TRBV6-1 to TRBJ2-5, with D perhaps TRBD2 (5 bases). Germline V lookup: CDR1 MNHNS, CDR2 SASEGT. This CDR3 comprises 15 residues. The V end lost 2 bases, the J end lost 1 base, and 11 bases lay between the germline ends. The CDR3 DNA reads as TGTGCCAGCAGTGAATTGGCGGGCCTCCAAGAGACCCAGTACTTC. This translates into CASSELAGLQETQYF.

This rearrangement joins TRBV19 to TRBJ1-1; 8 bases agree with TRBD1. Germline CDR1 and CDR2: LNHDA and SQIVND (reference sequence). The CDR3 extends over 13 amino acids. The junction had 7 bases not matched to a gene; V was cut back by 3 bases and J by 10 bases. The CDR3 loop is CASSMGDRGRAFF. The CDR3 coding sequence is TGTGCCAGTAGTATGGGAGACAGGGGACGAGCTTTCTTT. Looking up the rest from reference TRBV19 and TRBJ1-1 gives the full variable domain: DGGITQSPKYLFRKEGQNVTLSCEQNLNHDAMYWYRQDPGQGLRLIYYSQIVNDFQKGDIAEGYSVSREKKESFPLTVTSAQKNPTAFYLCASSMGDRGRAFFGQGTRLTVV.